This T cell receptor (beta chain) was sequenced in a study of blood T cell repertoires in COVID-19. Study context: The origin of the acute and convalescent COVID-19 samples was the United States, Italy and Spain.

The CDR3 covers 20 residues. CDR1 is SSHAT and CDR2 is FNYEAQ in the germline V gene (reference sequence). About this clone: An end of the junction does not agree with germline; a read error may underlie this.

Original data processing: Amplification of reference gene primers provided the estimated nucleated cell counts. TCRdb keeps only in-frame clones here, not all; method: immunoSEQ multiplex PCR. The DNA gave D and trimming, while V, J and clone size come from that table. The sample records some 260,000 clones, 88% being singletons. The TCR originated in a human donor in a cohort sampled during active COVID-19. Sequencing was performed on peripheral blood. The chain couples TRBV7-7 to TRBJ2-2; TRBD2 aligns across 12 bases. The CDR3 DNA reads as TGTGCTAGCAGCCCAGGCAGGCTAGCGGGAGGGAGCGGTGACACCGGGGAGCTGTTTTTT. Translation gives CASSPGRLAGGSGDTGELFF.